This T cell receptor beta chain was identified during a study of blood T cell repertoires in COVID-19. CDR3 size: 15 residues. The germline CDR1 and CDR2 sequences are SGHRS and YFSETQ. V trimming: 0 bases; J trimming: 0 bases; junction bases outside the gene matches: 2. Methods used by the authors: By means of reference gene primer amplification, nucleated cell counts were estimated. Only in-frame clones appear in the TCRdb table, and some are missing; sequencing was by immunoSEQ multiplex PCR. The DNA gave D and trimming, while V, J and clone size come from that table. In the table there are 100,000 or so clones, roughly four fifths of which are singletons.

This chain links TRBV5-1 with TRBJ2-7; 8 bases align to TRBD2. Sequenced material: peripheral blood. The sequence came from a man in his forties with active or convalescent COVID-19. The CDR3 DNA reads TGCGCCAGCAGCTTGGGCGGGGGGTACTCCTACGAGCAGTACTTC. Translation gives CASSLGGGYSYEQYF.